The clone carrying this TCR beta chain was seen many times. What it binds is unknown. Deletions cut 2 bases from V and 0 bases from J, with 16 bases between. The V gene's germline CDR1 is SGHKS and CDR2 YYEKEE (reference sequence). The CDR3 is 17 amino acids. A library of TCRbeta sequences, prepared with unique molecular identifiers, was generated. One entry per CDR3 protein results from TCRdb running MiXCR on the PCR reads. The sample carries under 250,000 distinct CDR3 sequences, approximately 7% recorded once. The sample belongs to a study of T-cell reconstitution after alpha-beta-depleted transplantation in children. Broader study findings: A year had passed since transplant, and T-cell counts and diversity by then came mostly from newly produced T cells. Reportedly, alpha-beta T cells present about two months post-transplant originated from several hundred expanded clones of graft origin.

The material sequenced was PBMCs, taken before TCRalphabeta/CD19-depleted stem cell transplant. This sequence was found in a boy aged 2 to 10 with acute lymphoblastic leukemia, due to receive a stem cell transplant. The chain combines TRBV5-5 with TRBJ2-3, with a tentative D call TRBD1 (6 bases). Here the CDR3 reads CASSLPGHPSSTDTQYF. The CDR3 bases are TGTGCCAGCAGCTTACCGGGACACCCGTCTAGCACAGATACGCAGTATTTT.